One TCR beta chain is described in this entry. The antigen remains unidentified. PBMCs, at least 7 million per sample, were isolated. These data originate in a study of blood T cells in healthy people across ages. Study-wide results and limits: Estimated diversity across one million T cells was deemed an underestimate. Using unsorted PBMCs precluded a conclusive naive versus antigen-experienced comparison.

The germline CDR1 and CDR2 sequences are SGHTA and FQGNSA. Trimming took 5 bases from V and 8 from J, leaving 9 bases between them. The CDR3 contains 11 residues. The use of a sample-barcoded 5' primer and a J-beta primer mix characterized a second PCR of about 7 to 12 cycles. Each CDR3 protein gets one entry after TCRdb re-called the 5' RACE reads with MiXCR. The repertoire holds around 1.5 million distinct CDR3 sequences, with 30% to 40% as singletons. The TCR sequence derives from a woman aged 25 to 39 in good health. The chain is built from TRBV7-2 and TRBJ1-1; D is unresolved. Sequenced: blood. The CDR3 loop is CASSPNKEAFF. DNA for the CDR3: TGTGCCAGCAGCCCTAACAAAGAAGCTTTCTTT. Full variable domain (rest looked up from reference TRBV7-2 and TRBJ1-1): GAGVSQSPSNKVTEKGKDVELRCDPISGHTALYWYRQSLGQGLEFLIYFQGNSAPDKSGLPSDRFSAERTGGSVSTLTIQRTQQEDSAVYLCASSPNKEAFFGQGTRLTVV.